The clone carrying this T cell receptor (beta chain) appeared many times. These data originate in a study of regulatory T cells in long-lasting Graves disease. V lost 0 bases and J lost 7; bases outside the gene matches: 10. CDR3 length: 16 amino acids. Germline-derived CDR1 and CDR2 are SGDLS and YYNGEE. CDR3-region Arm-PCR and iRepertoire HTBI primers produced the TCR beta libraries. Each CDR3 protein is one row after TCRdb ran MiXCR on the multiplex PCR reads. The sample yields under 300,000 distinct CDR3 sequences, 15% to 20% seen once. Time point noted: newly diagnosed GD, antithyroid drugs for less than 3 months. Extracted RNA from PBMCs served as the source of the TCR library. These same data were also listed under a study on T cells in Graves' hyperthyroidism and ophthalmopathy.

This sequence was found in a woman aged 25 to 39 with Graves disease. The J gene is TRBJ2-3, the V gene TRBV9, with 8 bases matching TRBD2. Sequenced material: peripheral blood mononuclear cells (PBMCs), taken at new diagnosis, from a patient treated with antithyroid drugs. The CDR3 DNA is TGTGCCAGCAGCGTAGATGCTAGCGGGTTTTCAAATACGCAGTATTTT. This encodes CASSVDASGFSNTQYF. Based on the CDR3 plus reference TRBV9 and TRBJ2-3, the full variable domain is DSGVTQTPKHLITATGQRVTLRCSPRSGDLSVYWYQQSLDQGLQFLIQYYNGEERAKGNILERFSAQQFPDLHSELNLSSLELGDSALYFCASSVDASGFSNTQYFGPGTRLTVL.